This TCR beta chain was identified during a study of T cells in women clearing cervical HPV infection. Study-level findings and limits: Each sample's T-cell count was unknown, possibly confounding richness.

For this clone: Its antigen is undetermined. The read stops 3 residues short of the end of the CDR3; the missing end is completed from the germline J gene.

Some clones are missing from TCRdb's copy, which holds only in-frame ones; the method was immunoSEQ multiplex PCR. The table for this sample gives tens of thousands of clones. This CDR3 region has 15 residues. The trim removed 5 bases at V and 8 bases at J, leaving 3 bases unmatched. This TCR derives from a woman aged 18-70 years with a cervical HPV16 infection that either progressed to CIN3+ or cleared (not recorded which). Source material: blood buffy coat. The rearrangement joins TRBV12-3 or TRBV12-4 to TRBJ2-1; 16 nucleotides match TRBD2. CDR3 in amino acids: CASSQGLAGGDEQFF. Partial CDR3 DNA: TGTGCCAGCAGTCAGGGACTAGCGGGAGGGGATGAG.